This T cell receptor (beta chain) was found in a study of T-cell reconstitution after alpha-beta-depleted transplantation in children (dated by TCRdb to the mid-2010s). About the study as a whole: The study quantitatively tracked T-cell immune reconstitution after TCRalphabeta/CD19-depleted allogeneic hematopoietic cell transplantation in children using TCR repertoire profiling. General findings and caveats noted by the study authors: The apparently early recovery of alphabetaT-cell counts about two months after transplant reportedly depended on only several hundred rapidly expanded clones that came from non-depleted graft cells. Hyperexpanded clone frequencies declined over subsequent months; after one year, T-cell counts and TCRbeta diversity were mostly attributed to newly produced T cells. The high TCRbeta diversity at day 60 in some patients was ascribed to recipient T cells and intrathymic progenitors that had survived conditioning.

Concerning this clonotype itself: There is no known antigen for this receptor. No much larger clone exists at a distance of one base, and base qualities are not known.

This sample's treatment or condition label indicates: allogeneic hematopoietic cell transplantation with graft depleted of TCRalphabeta T cells and CD19 B cells. The transplant recipients were children given TCRalphabeta/CD19-depleted allogeneic hematopoietic cell grafts. The library was prepared using PCR. The reads were generated on an Illumina HiSeq 2500. To normalize quantification of the TCRbeta repertoire, the TCR libraries were built with molecular barcoding that relied on unique molecular identifiers. TCRdb trimmed public reads at Q25 via fastp, called clones via MiXCR and kept in-frame beta chains. Rows are unified per CDR3 protein, each entry keeping the most common DNA and genes. The sample table lists about 980,000 distinct CDR3 sequences, around 30% of them with a count of one. The top ten clones comprise 28% of the sample. V is pared back by 0 bases and J by 2 bases, with 17 bases lying between the germline termini. From the cysteine through the phenylalanine, the CDR3 covers 16 amino acids. Kept here is only the CDR3 DNA, which spans 48 bases and is read in frame from base 1. CDR1 is given as DFQATT and CDR2 as SNEGSKA, both from the germline V gene (reference sequence).

The receptor's source is a boy in the first two years of life who had a stem cell transplant for SCID, so the T cells may come from the graft donor. The chain is encoded by TRBV20-1 joined to TRBJ2-7, with TRBD1 tentatively as D gene (6 bases match). This sample comprised PBMCs, mostly from graft donor cells, obtained 360 days after TCRalphabeta/CD19-depleted stem cell transplant. The CDR3 region: CSARDFGQKITYEQYF. DNA sequence: TGCAGTGCTAGAGATTTCGGACAGAAAATCACCTACGAGCAGTACTTC.